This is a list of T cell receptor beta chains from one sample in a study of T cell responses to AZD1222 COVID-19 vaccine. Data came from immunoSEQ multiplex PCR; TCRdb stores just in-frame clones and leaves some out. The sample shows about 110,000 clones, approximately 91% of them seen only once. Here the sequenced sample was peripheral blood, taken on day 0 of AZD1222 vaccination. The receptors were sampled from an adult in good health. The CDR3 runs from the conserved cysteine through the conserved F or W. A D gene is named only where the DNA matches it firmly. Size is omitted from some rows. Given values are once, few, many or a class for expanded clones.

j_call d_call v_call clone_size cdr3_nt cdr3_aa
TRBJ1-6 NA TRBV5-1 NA TGCGCCAGCAGCTTAGGCGCCGACAGGTATAATTCACCCCTCCACTTT CASSLGADRYNSPLHF
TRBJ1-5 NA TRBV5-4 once TGTGCCAGCAGCTTGGCCGGCAATCAGCCCCAGCATTTT CASSLAGNQPQHF
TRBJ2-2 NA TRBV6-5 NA TGTGCCAGCAGTTACTCGAAGCGCGAGGAGCTGTTTTTT CASSYSKREELFF
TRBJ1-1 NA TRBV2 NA TGTGCCAGCAACCTGGACAACCCGGACACTGAAGCTTTCTTT CASNLDNPDTEAFF
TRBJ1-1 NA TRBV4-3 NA TGCGCCAGCAGCCAAGATTTCTCATCCCACACTGAAGCTTTCTTT CASSQDFSSHTEAFF
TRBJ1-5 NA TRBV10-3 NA TGTGCCATCAGTGAGTCGAGGGGAGTCCCTGGGTATAGCAATCAGCCCCAGCATTTT CAISESRGVPGYSNQPQHF
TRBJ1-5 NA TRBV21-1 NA TGTGCCAGCAGCAAAGGTGGGGTTGGTATTTCTCAGCCCCAGCATTTT CASSKGGVGISQPQHF
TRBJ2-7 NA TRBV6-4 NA TGTGCCGGACGAGATACGAGCTACGAGCAGTACTTC CAGRDTSYEQYF
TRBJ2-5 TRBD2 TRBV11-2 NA TGTGCCAGCAGCTCGGGTGGGGGGGTTCAAGAGACCCAGTACTTC CASSSGGGVQETQYF
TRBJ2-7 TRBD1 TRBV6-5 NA TGTGCCAGCACCTCCGGGACAGGGCCCTACGAGCAGTACTTC CASTSGTGPYEQYF
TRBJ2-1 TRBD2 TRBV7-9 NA TGTGCCAGCAGCGCGCCCGGGACTAGCGGCAATGAGCAGTTCTTC CASSAPGTSGNEQFF
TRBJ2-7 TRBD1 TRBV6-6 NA TGTGCCAGCAGTCGCGAGACAGGGAACATTGGAATTAACGAGCAGTACTTC CASSRETGNIGINEQYF
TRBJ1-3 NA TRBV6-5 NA TGTGCCAGCACCCCCTCAGGAAACACCATATATTTT CASTPSGNTIYF
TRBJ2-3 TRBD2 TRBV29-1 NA TGCAGCGGCCGGACTAGTACAGAATCAGATACGCAGTATTTT CSGRTSTESDTQYF
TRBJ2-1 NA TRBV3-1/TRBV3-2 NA TGTGCCAGCAGCCATTACCCTTGGCTGGGACCCTCCTACAATGAGCAGTTCTTC CASSHYPWLGPSYNEQFF
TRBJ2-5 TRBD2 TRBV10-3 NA TGTGCCATCAGTGGGGGAGTAGCGGGAGGTTGGGAGACCCAGTACTTC CAISGGVAGGWETQYF
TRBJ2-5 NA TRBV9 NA TGTGCCAGCAGCTCAAAAGGGGTGGGGACCCAGTACTTC CASSSKGVGTQYF
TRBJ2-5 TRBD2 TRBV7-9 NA TGTGCCAGCAGCATCCACCGGGCCGGGAGGGAGACCCAGTACTTC CASSIHRAGRETQYF
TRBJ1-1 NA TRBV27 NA TGTGCCAGCAGTTTAGGTCGGAGGGAGACTGAAGCTTTCTTT CASSLGRRETEAFF
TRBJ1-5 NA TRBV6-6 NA TGTGCCAGCAGCCCCCTTAACTATAGCAATCAGCCCCAGCATTTT CASSPLNYSNQPQHF
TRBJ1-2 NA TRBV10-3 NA TGTGCCATCAGTGACAGGGAAACGGTTCGTGGCTACACCTTC CAISDRETVRGYTF